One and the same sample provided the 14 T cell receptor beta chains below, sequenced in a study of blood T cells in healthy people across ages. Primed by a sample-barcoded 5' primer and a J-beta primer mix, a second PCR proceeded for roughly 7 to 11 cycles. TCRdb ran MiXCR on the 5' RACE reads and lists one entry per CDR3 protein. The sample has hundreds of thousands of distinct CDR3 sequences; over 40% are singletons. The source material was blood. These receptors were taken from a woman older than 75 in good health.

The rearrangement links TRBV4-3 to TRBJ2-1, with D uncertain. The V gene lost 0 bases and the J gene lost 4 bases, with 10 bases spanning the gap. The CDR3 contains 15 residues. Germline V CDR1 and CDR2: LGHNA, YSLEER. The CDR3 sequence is CASSQDKAVYNEQFF. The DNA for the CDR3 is TGCGCCAGCAGCCAAGATAAGGCTGTTTACAATGAGCAGTTCTTC.

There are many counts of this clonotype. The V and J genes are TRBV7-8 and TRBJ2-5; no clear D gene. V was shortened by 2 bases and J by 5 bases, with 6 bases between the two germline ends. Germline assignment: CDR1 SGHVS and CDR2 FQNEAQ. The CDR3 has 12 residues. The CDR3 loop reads CASSLSMETQYF. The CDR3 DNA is TGTGCCAGCAGCTTATCTATGGAGACCCAGTACTTC.

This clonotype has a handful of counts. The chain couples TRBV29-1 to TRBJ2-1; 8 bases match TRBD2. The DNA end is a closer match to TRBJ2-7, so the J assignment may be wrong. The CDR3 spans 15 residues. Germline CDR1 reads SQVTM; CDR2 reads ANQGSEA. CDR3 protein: CSVVSAGERYNEQYF. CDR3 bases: TGCAGCGTTGTTTCAGCGGGGGAGCGCTACAATGAGCAGTACTTC.

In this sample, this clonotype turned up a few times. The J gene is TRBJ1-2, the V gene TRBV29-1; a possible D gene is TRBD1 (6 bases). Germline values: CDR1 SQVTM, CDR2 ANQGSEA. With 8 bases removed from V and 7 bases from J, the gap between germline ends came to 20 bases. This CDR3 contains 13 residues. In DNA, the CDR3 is TGCAGCACCACCCCGGGACAACGTACTGGCTACACCTTC. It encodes CSTTPGQRTGYTF.

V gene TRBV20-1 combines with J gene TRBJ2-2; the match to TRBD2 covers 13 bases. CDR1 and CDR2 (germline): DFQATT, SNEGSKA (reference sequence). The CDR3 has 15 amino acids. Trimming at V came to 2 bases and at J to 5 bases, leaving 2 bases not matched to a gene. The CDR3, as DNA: TGCAGTGCTAGAACTAGCGGGGGGGGTACCGGGGAGCTGTTTTTT. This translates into CSARTSGGGTGELFF.

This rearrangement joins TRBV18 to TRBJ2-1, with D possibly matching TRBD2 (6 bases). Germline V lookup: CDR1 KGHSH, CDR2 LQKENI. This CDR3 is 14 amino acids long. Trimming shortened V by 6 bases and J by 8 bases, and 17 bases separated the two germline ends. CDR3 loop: CASSGMGGYDEQFF. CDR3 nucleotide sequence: TGTGCCAGCTCGGGAATGGGGGGATACGATGAGCAGTTCTTC.

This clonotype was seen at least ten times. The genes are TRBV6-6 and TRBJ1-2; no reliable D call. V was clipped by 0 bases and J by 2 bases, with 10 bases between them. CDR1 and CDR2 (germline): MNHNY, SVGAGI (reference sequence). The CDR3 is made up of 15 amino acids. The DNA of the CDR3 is TGTGCCAGCAGTTACTCGAGCGGCTCAAACTATGGCTACACCTTC. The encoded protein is CASSYSSGSNYGYTF.

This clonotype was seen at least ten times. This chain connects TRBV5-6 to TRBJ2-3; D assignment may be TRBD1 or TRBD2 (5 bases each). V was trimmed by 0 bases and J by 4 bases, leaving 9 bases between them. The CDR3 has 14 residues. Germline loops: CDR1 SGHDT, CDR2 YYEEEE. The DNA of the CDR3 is TGTGCCAGCAGCTTGGCCATGGGGGCAGATACGCAGTATTTT. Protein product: CASSLAMGADTQYF. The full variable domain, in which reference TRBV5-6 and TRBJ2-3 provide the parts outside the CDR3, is DAGVTQSPTHLIKTRGQQVTLRCSPKSGHDTVSWYQQALGQGPQFIFQYYEEEERQRGNFPDRFSGHQFPNYSSELNVNALLLGDSALYLCASSLAMGADTQYFGPGTRLTVL.

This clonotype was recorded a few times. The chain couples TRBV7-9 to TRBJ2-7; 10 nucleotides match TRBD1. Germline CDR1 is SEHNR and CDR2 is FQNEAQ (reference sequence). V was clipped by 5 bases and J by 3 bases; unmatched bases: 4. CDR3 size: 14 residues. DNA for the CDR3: TGTGCCAGCAGCCAGACAGGGGGCGACTACGAGCAGTACTTC. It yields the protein CASSQTGGDYEQYF.

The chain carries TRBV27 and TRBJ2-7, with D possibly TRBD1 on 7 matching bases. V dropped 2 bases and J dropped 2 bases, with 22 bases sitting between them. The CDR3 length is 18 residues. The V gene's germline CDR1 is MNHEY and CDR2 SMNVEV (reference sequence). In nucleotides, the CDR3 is TGTGCCAGCAGTTTAAAGGACAGACTTAGCGGACAGGCCTACGAGCAGTACTTC. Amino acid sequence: CASSLKDRLSGQAYEQYF.

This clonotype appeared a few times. CDR3 loop: CSAKGTSDYNEQFF. The DNA of the CDR3 is TGCAGTGCTAAGGGGACTAGCGACTACAATGAGCAGTTCTTC. The gene calls are TRBV20-1 and TRBJ2-1; 10 nucleotides align to TRBD2. Germline loops: CDR1 DFQATT, CDR2 SNEGSKA (reference sequence). This CDR3 spans 14 amino acids. The trim removed 4 bases at V and 3 bases at J, leaving 3 bases unmatched.

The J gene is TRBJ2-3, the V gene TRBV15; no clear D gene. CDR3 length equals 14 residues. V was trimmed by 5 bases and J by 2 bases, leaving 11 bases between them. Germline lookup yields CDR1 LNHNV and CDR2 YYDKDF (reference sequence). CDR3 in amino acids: CATSGRDDTDTQYF. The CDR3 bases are TGTGCCACCAGCGGAAGGGATGACACAGATACGCAGTATTTT.

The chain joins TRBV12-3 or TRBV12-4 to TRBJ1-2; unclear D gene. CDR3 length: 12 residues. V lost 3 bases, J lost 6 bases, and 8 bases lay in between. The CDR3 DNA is TGTGCCAGCAGTTTGTATGGGGATGGCTACACCTTC. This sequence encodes CASSLYGDGYTF.

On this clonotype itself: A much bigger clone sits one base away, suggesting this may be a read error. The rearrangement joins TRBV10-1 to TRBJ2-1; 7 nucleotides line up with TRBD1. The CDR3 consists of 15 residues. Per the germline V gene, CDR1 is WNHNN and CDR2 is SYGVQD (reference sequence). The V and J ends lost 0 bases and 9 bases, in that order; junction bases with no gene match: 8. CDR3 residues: CASSESETGPREQFF. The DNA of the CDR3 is TGCGCCAGCAGTGAGTCTGAGACAGGGCCCCGTGAGCAGTTCTTC.